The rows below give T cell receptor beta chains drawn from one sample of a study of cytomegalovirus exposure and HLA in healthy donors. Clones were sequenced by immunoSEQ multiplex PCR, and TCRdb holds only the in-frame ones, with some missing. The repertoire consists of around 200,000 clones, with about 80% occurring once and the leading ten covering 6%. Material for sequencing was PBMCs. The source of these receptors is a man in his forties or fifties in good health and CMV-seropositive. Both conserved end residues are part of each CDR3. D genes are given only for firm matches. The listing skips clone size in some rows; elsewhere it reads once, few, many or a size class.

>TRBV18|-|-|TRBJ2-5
TGTGCCAGCCAGATGACAGTCCAAGAGACCCAGTACTTC
CASQMTVQETQYF
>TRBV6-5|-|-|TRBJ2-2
TGTGCCAGCAGTTATTACTCGGGGACCGGGGAGCTGTTTTTT
CASSYYSGTGELFF
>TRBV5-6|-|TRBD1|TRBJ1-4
TGTGCCAGCAGCCCGAAGGGGGCCCCGGGTGAAAAACTGTTTTTT
CASSPKGAPGEKLFF
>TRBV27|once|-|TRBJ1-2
TGTGCCAGCAGTTTACGGGGGGGTAACTATGGCTACACCTTC
CASSLRGGNYGYTF
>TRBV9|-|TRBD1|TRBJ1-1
TGTGCCAGCAGCCCGACGGACAGGGGCACTGAAGCTTTCTTT
CASSPTDRGTEAFF
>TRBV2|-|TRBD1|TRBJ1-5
TGTGCCAGCAGTGATCCGAGGGGGCATGATCAGCCCCAGCATTTT
CASSDPRGHDQPQHF
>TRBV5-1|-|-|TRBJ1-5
TGCGCCAGCAGCTCCCAGGGTCTCAATCAGCCCCAGCATTTT
CASSSQGLNQPQHF
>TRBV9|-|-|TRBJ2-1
TGTGCCAGCAGCGTATCAGGAGGGACCGCCTACAATGAGCAGTTCTTC
CASSVSGGTAYNEQFF
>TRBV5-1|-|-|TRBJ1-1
TGCGCCAGCAACCCGGGTTTCGCCTGGAACACTGAAGCCTTCTTT
CASNPGFAWNTEAFF
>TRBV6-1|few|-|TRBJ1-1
TGTGCCAGCAGTGCCCCTACGGAGGGGGCTTTCTTT
CASSAPTEGAFF
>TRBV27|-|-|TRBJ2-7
TGTGCCAGCAGTCTCCGTGGGTGGGAGCTCTACGAGCAGTACTTC
CASSLRGWELYEQYF
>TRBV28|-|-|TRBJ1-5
TGTGCCAGCAGTCCCAGGAACGTAGGGCCCCAGCATTTT
CASSPRNVGPQHF
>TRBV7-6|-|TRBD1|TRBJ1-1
TGTGCCAGCAGCTTCCGGGACAGGGGAGACACTGAAGCTTTCTTT
CASSFRDRGDTEAFF
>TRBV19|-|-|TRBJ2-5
TGTGCCAGTAGTATTAGCTGGGCGGGAGAGACCCAGTACTTC
CASSISWAGETQYF
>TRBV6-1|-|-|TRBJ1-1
TGTGCCAGCAGAAGACAAATGAACACTGAAGCTTTCTTT
CASRRQMNTEAFF
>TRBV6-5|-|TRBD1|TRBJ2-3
TGTGCCAGCAGTTACGGGGGACAGGGGCAAACAGATACGCAGTATTTT
CASSYGGQGQTDTQYF
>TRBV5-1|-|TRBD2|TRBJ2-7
TGCGCCAGCAGCCCCATAGCGGGAGTATATGAGCAGTACTTC
CASSPIAGVYEQYF
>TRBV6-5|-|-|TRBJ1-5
TGTGCCGGCAGTCGGACAGTTAGCAATCAGCCCCAGCATTTT
CAGSRTVSNQPQHF
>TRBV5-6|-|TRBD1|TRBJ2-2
TGTGCCAGCAGAGCCGGGACAGGGGTTACCGGGGAGCTGTTTTTT
CASRAGTGVTGELFF
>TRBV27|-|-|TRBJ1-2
TGTGCCAGCAAGCCCGACTGGGGGCCTGGCTACACCTTC
CASKPDWGPGYTF
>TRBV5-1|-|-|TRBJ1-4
TGCGCCAGCGATTATAGGGGAATCAATGAAAAACTGTTTTTT
CASDYRGINEKLFF
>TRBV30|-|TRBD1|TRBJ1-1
TGTGCCCGAGGGACAGGGGTAATGGCTTTCTTT
CARGTGVMAFF
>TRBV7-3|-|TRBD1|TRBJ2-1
TGTGCCAGCAGCTTAGGGGCAGGGGGCAGGAATGAGCAGTTCTTC
CASSLGAGGRNEQFF
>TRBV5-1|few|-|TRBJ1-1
TGCGCCAGCAGCTTGTCGAGCGCCACTGAAGCTTTCTTT
CASSLSSATEAFF
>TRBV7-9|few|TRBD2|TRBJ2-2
TGTGCCAGCAGCTCTGCCGGACTAGCGGGAGGGACGGCCACCGGGGAGCTGTTTTTT
CASSSAGLAGGTATGELFF
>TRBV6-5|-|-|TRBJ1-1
TGTGCCAGCAGTTACTCGGGCAGATCGAACACTGAAGCTTTCTTT
CASSYSGRSNTEAFF
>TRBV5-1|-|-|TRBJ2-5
TGCGCCAGCAGCTTGGCGGGGAGAGAGACCCAGTACTTC
CASSLAGRETQYF
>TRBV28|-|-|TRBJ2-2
TGTGCCAGCACCTCAAACCCGACTAGATACACCGGGGAGCTGTTTTTT
CASTSNPTRYTGELFF
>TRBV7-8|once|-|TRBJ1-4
TGTGCCAGCAGCCTGATGGGGCAGGGCGCAACTAATGAAAAACTGTTTTTT
CASSLMGQGATNEKLFF
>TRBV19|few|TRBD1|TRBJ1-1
TGTGCCAGTAGTTTCGGACAGGTTGAAGCTTTCTTT
CASSFGQVEAFF
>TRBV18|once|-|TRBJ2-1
TGTGCCAGCCAAAGGGGAGGTGAGCAGTTCTTC
CASQRGGEQFF
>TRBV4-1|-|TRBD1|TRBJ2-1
TGCGCCAGCAGCCAAGGACAGGGGGCGAATGAGCAGTTCTTC
CASSQGQGANEQFF
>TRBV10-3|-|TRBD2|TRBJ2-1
TGTGCCATCAGTGTATCAACCGGGACAGGGTCTAGCGGGAGGCTTAATGAGCAGTTCTTC
CAISVSTGTGSSGRLNEQFF
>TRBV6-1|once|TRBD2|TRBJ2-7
TGTGCCAGCCCTCCTCCGGGACTAATATACGAGCAGTACTTC
CASPPPGLIYEQYF
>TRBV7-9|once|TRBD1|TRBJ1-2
TGTGCCAGCAGCCCCTGGCGGGACAGGGCGCTTGGCTACACCTTC
CASSPWRDRALGYTF